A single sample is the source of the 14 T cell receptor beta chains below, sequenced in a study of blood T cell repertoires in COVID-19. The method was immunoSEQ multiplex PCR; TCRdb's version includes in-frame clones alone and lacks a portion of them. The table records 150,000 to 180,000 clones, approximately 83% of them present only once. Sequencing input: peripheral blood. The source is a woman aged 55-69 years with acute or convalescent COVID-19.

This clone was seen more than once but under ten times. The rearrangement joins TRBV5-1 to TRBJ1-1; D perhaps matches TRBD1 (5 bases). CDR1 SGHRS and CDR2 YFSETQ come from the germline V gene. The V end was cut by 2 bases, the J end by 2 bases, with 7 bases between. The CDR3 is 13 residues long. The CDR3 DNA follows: TGCGCCAGCAGCTTTCGGACAAACACTGAAGCTTTCTTT. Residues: CASSFRTNTEAFF. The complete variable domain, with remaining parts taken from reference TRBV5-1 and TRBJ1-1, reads KAGVTQTPRYLIKTRGQQVTLSCSPISGHRSVSWYQQTPGQGLQFLFEYFSETQRNKGNFPGRFSGRQFSNSRSEMNVSTLELGDSALYLCASSFRTNTEAFFGQGTRLTVV.

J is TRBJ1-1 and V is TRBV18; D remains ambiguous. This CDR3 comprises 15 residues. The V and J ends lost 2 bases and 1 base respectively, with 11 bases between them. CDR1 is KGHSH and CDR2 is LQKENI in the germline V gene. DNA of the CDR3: TGTGCCAGCTCACCATTCGATGAAGCGAACACTGAAGCTTTCTTT. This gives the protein CASSPFDEANTEAFF.

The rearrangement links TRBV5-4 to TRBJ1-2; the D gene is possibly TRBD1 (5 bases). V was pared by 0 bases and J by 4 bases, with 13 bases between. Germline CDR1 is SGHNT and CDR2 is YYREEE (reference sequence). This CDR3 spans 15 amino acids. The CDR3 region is CASSLVPGEGYGYTF. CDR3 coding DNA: TGTGCCAGCAGCTTGGTTCCGGGGGAGGGCTATGGCTACACCTTC.

CDR3 sequence reads: CASSIGSAQETQYF. CDR3 nucleotides: TGTGCCAGTAGTATCGGGTCGGCCCAAGAGACCCAGTACTTC. The chain is built from TRBV19 and TRBJ2-5; D call uncertain. The germline CDR1 and CDR2 sequences are LNHDA and SQIVND (reference sequence). This CDR3 region has 14 residues. The germline V and J ends were trimmed by 3 bases and 1 base, with 9 bases remaining between them.

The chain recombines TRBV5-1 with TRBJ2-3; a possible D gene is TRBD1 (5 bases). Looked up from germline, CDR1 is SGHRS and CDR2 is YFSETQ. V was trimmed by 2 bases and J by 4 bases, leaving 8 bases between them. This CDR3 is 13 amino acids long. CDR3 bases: TGCGCCAGCAGCTTAGGGGTGTCAGATACGCAGTATTTT. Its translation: CASSLGVSDTQYF.

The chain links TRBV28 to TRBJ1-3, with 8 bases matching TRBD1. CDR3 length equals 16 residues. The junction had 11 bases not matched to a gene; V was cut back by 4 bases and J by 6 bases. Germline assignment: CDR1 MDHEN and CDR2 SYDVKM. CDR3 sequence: CASSSQWTGSVNTIYF. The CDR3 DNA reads TGTGCCAGCAGTTCTCAATGGACAGGGTCGGTAAACACCATATATTTT.

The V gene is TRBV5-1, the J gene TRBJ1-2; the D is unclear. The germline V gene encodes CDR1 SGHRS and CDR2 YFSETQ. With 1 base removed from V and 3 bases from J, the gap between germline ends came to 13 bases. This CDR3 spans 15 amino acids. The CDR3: CASSLNKGDDYGYTF. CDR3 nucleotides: TGCGCCAGCAGCTTGAATAAGGGAGATGACTATGGCTACACCTTC.

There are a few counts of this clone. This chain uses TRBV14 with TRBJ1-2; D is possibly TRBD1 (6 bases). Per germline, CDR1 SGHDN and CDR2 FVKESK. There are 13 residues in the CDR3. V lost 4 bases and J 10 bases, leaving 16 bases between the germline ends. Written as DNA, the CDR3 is TGTGCCAGCAGCCCTCCGGGACACCTAACCTACACCTTC. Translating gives CASSPPGHLTYTF.

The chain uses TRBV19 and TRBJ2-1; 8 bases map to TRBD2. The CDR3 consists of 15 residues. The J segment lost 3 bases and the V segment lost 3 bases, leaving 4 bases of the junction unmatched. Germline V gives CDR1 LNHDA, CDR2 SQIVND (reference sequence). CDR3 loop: CASSIPRGVYNEQFF. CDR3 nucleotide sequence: TGTGCCAGTAGTATCCCGCGGGGGGTCTACAATGAGCAGTTCTTC.

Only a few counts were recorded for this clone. Here the CDR3 reads CASSQSQGDYGYTF. CDR3 DNA sequence: TGTGCCAGCAGCCAAAGTCAGGGCGACTATGGCTACACCTTC. The chain recombines TRBV3-1 (or the pseudogene TRBV3-2) with TRBJ1-2; TRBD1 might be the D (5 bases). This CDR3 comprises 14 residues. CDR1 and CDR2 (germline): LGHDT, YNNKEL (reference sequence). The V end was cut by 2 bases, the J end by 3 bases, with 10 bases between.

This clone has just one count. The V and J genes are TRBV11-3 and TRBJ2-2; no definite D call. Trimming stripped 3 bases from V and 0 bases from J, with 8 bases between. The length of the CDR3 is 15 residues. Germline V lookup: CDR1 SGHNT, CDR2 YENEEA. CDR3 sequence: CASSFLSANTGELFF. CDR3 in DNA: TGTGCCAGCAGCTTCCTCAGCGCGAACACCGGGGAGCTGTTTTTT. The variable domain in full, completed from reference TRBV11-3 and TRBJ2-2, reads EAGVVQSPRYKIIEKKQPVAFWCNPISGHNTLYWYLQNLGQGPELLIRYENEEAVDDSQLPKDRFSAERLKGVDSTLKIQPAELGDSAVYLCASSFLSANTGELFFGEGSRLTVL.

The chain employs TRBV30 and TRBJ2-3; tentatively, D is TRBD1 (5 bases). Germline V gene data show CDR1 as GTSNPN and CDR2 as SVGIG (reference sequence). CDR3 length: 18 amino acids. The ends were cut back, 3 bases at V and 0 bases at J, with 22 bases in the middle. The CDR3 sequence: CAWSLGQDPSPSTDTQYF. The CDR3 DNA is TGTGCCTGGAGCCTGGGGCAGGACCCTTCTCCTAGCACAGATACGCAGTATTTT.

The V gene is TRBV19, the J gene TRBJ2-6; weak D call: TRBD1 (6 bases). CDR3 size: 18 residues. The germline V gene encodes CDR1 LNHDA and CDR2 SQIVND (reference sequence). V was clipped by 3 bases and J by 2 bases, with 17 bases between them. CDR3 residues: CASSMGHIGIAGANVLTF. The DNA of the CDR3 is TGTGCCAGTAGTATGGGACATATTGGGATCGCTGGGGCCAACGTCCTGACTTTC.

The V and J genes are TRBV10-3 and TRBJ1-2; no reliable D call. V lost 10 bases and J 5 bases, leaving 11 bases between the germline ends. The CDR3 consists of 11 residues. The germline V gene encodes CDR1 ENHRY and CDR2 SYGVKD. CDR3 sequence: CATREEYGYTF. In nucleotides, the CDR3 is TGTGCCACCCGGGAGGAGTATGGCTACACCTTC.